Reported below is one T cell receptor (beta chain). This sample was taken from a study of cytomegalovirus exposure and HLA in healthy donors. Generated by immunoSEQ multiplex PCR, the TCRdb table keeps only in-frame clones and is missing some. This sample yields 200,000 to 250,000 clones, of which just over 85% are seen a single time; 2.9% belongs to the top ten. With 5 bases clipped from V and 2 bases from J, the junction kept 6 bases outside the gene matches. Germline CDR1 and CDR2: LNHDA and SQIVND (reference sequence). The length of the CDR3 is 15 residues. The sample was PBMCs. The chain combines TRBV19 with TRBJ1-2; 9 bases fit TRBD1. This receptor was identified in a woman under 30 in good health and CMV-seronegative. This chain's CDR3 is CASSVPGQGNYGYTF. In DNA form, the CDR3 reads TGTGCCAGTAGTGTCCCGGGACAGGGAAACTATGGCTACACCTTC.